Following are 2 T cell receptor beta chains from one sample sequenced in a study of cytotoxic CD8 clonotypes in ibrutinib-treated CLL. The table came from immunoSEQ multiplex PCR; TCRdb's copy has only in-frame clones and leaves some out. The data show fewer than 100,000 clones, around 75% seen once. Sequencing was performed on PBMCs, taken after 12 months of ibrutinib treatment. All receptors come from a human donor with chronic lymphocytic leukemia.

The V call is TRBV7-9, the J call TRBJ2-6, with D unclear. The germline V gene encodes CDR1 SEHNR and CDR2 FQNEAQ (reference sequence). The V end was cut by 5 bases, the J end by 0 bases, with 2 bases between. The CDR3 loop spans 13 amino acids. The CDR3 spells CASSASGANVLTF. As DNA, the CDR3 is TGTGCCAGCAGCGCCTCTGGGGCCAACGTCCTGACTTTC.

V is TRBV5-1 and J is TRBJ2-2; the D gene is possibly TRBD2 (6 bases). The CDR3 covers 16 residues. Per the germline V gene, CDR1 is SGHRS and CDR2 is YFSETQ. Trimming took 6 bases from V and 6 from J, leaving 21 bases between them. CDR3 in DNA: TGCGCCAGCACCGAATGGGGGGAGCCTGGGGCCGGGGAGCTGTTTTTT. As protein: CASTEWGEPGAGELFF.